What follows describes a single T cell receptor (beta chain). No antigen is known for it. Per-nucleotide qualities are absent, and no much larger clonotype sits a single base away. The sample comes from a study of Ad26.COV2.S vaccination and SARS-CoV-2 variants (dated by TCRdb to the early 2020s). With respect to the entire study: Donors in the vaccine arm were drawn from COV1001, a phase I-IIa trial of Ad26.COV2.S in healthy adults that was multicentre, randomized, double-blind and placebo-controlled. Dosing of Ad26.COV2.S was intramuscular, at either 5x10^10 or 1x10^11 viral particles, delivered as one shot or as two shots spaced 56 days apart. TCRbeta repertoire sequencing served as the tool for gauging how specific and how broad the SARS-CoV-2-reactive T cell receptors were following Ad26.COV2.S vaccination. The TCR-sequenced set comprised around 30 samples: some 19 Ad26.COV2.S vaccine recipients, 5 placebo recipients and 8 SARS-CoV-2 convalescent individuals. Trial participants were randomized into five groups of five, in which low-dose or high-dose Ad26.COV2.S was given once or twice, or placebo was given on both occasions. Blinding of investigators to trial group allocation was maintained during experiments and outcome assessment. The investigation overall reported the following: After vaccination, spike-specific CD8+ and CD4+ T cell responses were reported to show substantial breadth. It was noted by the authors that total T cell responses may have been underestimated by the TCR breadth and depth analyses. Non-spike TCR breadth was comparable between vaccine and placebo recipients, consistent with the vaccine containing only spike. Ad26.COV2.S recipients had higher spike-specific TCR breadth than placebo recipients (P = 0.0014). The study was not powered to compare responses between vaccine doses or regimens.

TCRbeta CDR3 regions were sequenced with the immunoSEQ Assay. After extraction, genomic DNA underwent amplification by bias-controlled multiplex PCR, followed by high-throughput sequencing. For the original study's pipeline: To quantify the absolute abundance of every unique TCRbeta CDR3 region, sequences were collapsed and filtered. T cell fraction was estimated by normalizing TCRbeta template counts to usable DNA, which was measured by amplifying reference genes present in all nucleated cells. Repertoire TCRs were annotated as SARS-CoV-2-specific when V gene, CDR3 amino acid sequence and J gene were exactly matched to a known reactive TCR set. The reference SARS-CoV-2 TCR set came from MIRA and was filtered for enrichment in COVID-19-positive ImmuneCODE repertoires, removing public or cross-reactive TCRs. Based on the MIRA antigens, annotated TCRs were further analysed at the level of specific ORF or position within ORF. Depth was the summed frequency of annotated unique rearrangements, while breadth was defined as annotated unique rearrangements over total unique productive rearrangements. TCR breadth was compared between groups using two-sided Wilcoxon rank-sum tests. TCRdb mirrors the immuneACCESS table, restricted to in-frame sequences. Some clones are absent from its copies; in checked studies, under half trace to an unresolved V gene, and the reason for the others is unknown. V and J calls and clone size are given by that table; D and trimming were obtained from the DNA. Across this sample there are around 340,000 clones, with around 89% seen only once. The top ten constitute 6.4% of the sample.

The treatment or condition label, as the study defines it: some 20 received Ad26.COV2.S at low or high dose, single or two shots; about 5 received placebo; per-sample allocation not given. Repertoires of vaccine and placebo recipients were sequenced from samples taken on day 63 after the first injection. In Cohort 1b, 25 or so adults aged 18-55 years were enrolled at a single site in Boston, USA, between 29 July and 7 August 2020. Ad26.COV2.S was a replication-incompetent adenovirus type 26 vector expressing a prefusion-stabilized SARS-CoV-2 spike protein from the original Wuhan strain. Sequencing was performed on peripheral blood, taken in a trial of Ad26.COV2.S vaccine versus placebo. The sequence came from a person between 18 and 59 years old who received the Ad26.COV2.S COVID-19 vaccine or a placebo.

The DNA sequence reads TGTGCCAGCAGCTTGGTGGGACAGAGGAATTCACCCCTCCACTTT. Its amino acids are CASSLVGQRNSPLHF. The chain was built from TRBV5-4 and TRBJ1-6, with TRBD1 matching 7 junction bases. In the germline V gene (reference sequence), CDR1 corresponds to SGHNT and CDR2 to YYREEE. V is trimmed back by 0 bases and J by 7 bases, and the junction contains 4 bases that no gene match accounts for. The CDR3 numbers 15 residues from cysteine through phenylalanine. CDR3 DNA is the only sequence kept; it has 45 bases, read in frame from the first base. The full variable domain, with segments outside the CDR3 supplied by the reference TRBV5-4 and TRBJ1-6 proteins, appears as ETGVTQSPTHLIKTRGQQVTLRCSSQSGHNTVSWYQQALGQGPQFIFQYYREEENGRGNFPPRFSGLQFPNYSSELNVNALELDDSALYLCASSLVGQRNSPLHFGNGTRLTVT.